The 15 T cell receptor beta chains below come from one sample, sequenced in a study of blood T cell repertoires in COVID-19. Libraries were prepared by immunoSEQ multiplex PCR; TCRdb keeps only in-frame clonotypes and omits some of them. The sample records 250,000 to 350,000 clones, about 90% being singletons. Sequencing input: peripheral blood. All receptors come from a man younger than 30 with active or convalescent COVID-19.

In the case of this clone: Germline is not matched at one junction end, which may reflect a read error. The J gene is TRBJ1-2, the V gene TRBV20-1; D call uncertain. The CDR3 runs to 8 residues. In germline, CDR1 is DFQATT, CDR2 SNEGSKA (reference sequence). The CDR3 DNA reads as TGCAGTGCTAGAGATAGAGACTTC. It encodes CSARDRDF.

A single count supports this clone. The chain is built from TRBV2 and TRBJ2-3, with 14 nucleotides matching TRBD2. Germline V gene lookup returns CDR1 SNHLY and CDR2 FYNNEI. This CDR3 is built from 20 residues. Trimming removed 3 bases from V and 1 base from J; junction bases left unmatched: 12. The CDR3 region is CASSEDGLAGGLRGTDTQYF. DNA of the CDR3: TGTGCCAGCAGTGAGGATGGACTAGCGGGGGGTCTTAGGGGCACAGATACGCAGTATTTT.

The CDR3 nucleotides are TGTGCCAGCAGCCCAGCGGGCAGGGTCCGCGGTCAGCCCCAGCATTTT. This translates into CASSPAGRVRGQPQHF. This rearrangement joins TRBV27 to TRBJ1-5; maybe TRBD1 (5 bases). The CDR3 totals 16 residues. Trimming took 6 bases from V and 6 from J, leaving 21 bases between them. CDR1 MNHEY and CDR2 SMNVEV come from the germline V gene (reference sequence).

The chain has TRBV7-9 and TRBJ1-1; tentatively, D is TRBD1 (6 bases). Germline lookup yields CDR1 SEHNR and CDR2 FQNEAQ (reference sequence). The CDR3 consists of 15 residues. V gave up 4 bases and J gave up 6 bases, with 18 bases separating them. The CDR3, as DNA: TGTGCCAGCAGCTCGCTACACCGGGACAATCCTGAAGCTTTCTTT. Translated, it gives CASSSLHRDNPEAFF. The full variable domain, rest sourced from reference TRBV7-9 and TRBJ1-1, is DTGVSQNPRHKITKRGQNVTFRCDPISEHNRLYWYRQTLGQGPEFLTYFQNEAQLEKSRLLSDRFSAERPKGSFSTLEIQRTEQGDSAMYLCASSSLHRDNPEAFFGQGTRLTVV.

The chain combines TRBV6-5 with TRBJ2-3; D is unclear. The CDR3 extends over 14 amino acids. The V and J ends lost 6 bases and 2 bases respectively, with 12 bases between them. Germline V gene lookup returns CDR1 MNHEY and CDR2 SVGAGI. CDR3 sequence: CASRLTLYTDTQYF. In DNA, the CDR3 is TGTGCCAGCAGACTGACACTCTACACAGATACGCAGTATTTT.

The chain carries TRBV11-2 and TRBJ2-3, with 9 nucleotides matching TRBD1. Germline V gene lookup returns CDR1 SGHAT and CDR2 FQNNGV. This CDR3 has 18 residues. V shed 4 bases and J 3 bases; nucleotides not matched to a gene: 14. Written as DNA, the CDR3 is TGTGCCAGCAGCTACAGGGCCCCACAGGGGGCTGGGACAGATACGCAGTATTTT. Residues: CASSYRAPQGAGTDTQYF.

The rearrangement links TRBV27 to TRBJ2-3; 8 nucleotides match TRBD1. V gave up 5 bases and J gave up 3 bases; unmatched junction bases: 10. Germline V lookup: CDR1 MNHEY, CDR2 SMNVEV (reference sequence). The CDR3 consists of 16 residues. The CDR3 region has the DNA TGTGCCAGCAGTCCAAACCAGGGGGCAGGGACAGATACGCAGTATTTT. This codes for CASSPNQGAGTDTQYF.

This clone showed up just once. The gene calls are TRBV27 and TRBJ1-5, with 9 bases identical to TRBD1. This CDR3 has 16 residues. V gave up 4 bases and J gave up 7 bases; unmatched junction bases: 11. Germline-derived CDR1 and CDR2 are MNHEY and SMNVEV (reference sequence). This CDR3 is CASSSLQGALFQPQHF. The DNA for the CDR3 is TGTGCCAGCAGTTCCTTACAGGGGGCGCTTTTCCAGCCCCAGCATTTT.

V is TRBV12-5 and J is TRBJ1-5; the D gene is possibly TRBD1 (5 bases). The CDR3 runs 13 residues. V was clipped by 1 base and J by 8 bases, with 9 bases between them. Germline V gives CDR1 LGHNT, CDR2 FRNRAP. This chain's CDR3 is CASGLGTTKPQHF. For the CDR3, the DNA is TGTGCTAGTGGTTTGGGGACAACTAAGCCCCAGCATTTT.

The rearrangement uses TRBV29-1 and TRBJ2-7, with D tentatively TRBD1 (6 bases). V gave up 7 bases and J gave up 4 bases, with 14 bases separating them. CDR1 SQVTM and CDR2 ANQGSEA come from the germline V gene. The CDR3 loop spans 12 amino acids. The DNA for the CDR3 is TGCAGCGGCTCCCGAGGGGGTTACGAGCAGTACTTC. This codes for CSGSRGGYEQYF.

The chain joins TRBV28 to TRBJ2-1; 11 nucleotides match TRBD2. CDR3 length equals 16 residues. The trim removed 3 bases at V and 2 bases at J, leaving 3 bases unmatched. Germline-derived CDR1 and CDR2 are MDHEN and SYDVKM. This CDR3 is CASSFTGLAAYNEQFF. For the CDR3, the DNA is TGTGCCAGCAGTTTTACGGGACTAGCGGCCTACAATGAGCAGTTCTTC.

The V call is TRBV6-5, the J call TRBJ2-4; possibly TRBD1 for D (5 bases). V was shortened by 6 bases and J by 4 bases, with 16 bases between the two germline ends. Germline V gives CDR1 MNHEY, CDR2 SVGAGI. This CDR3 contains 15 residues. CDR3 nucleotides: TGTGCCAGCAGCCCGGAGCCGAGACAGAAAAACATTCAGTACTTC. Translating gives CASSPEPRQKNIQYF.

The rearrangement joins TRBV19 to TRBJ2-2, with 9 bases identical to TRBD2. Germline values: CDR1 LNHDA, CDR2 SQIVND (reference sequence). With 8 bases clipped from V and 3 bases from J, the junction kept 4 bases outside the gene matches. The CDR3 is 14 residues long. In nucleotides, the CDR3 is TGTGCCAGTCGGGAGCGGGGGGACACCGGGGAGCTGTTTTTT. As protein: CASRERGDTGELFF.

The chain couples TRBV4-3 to TRBJ2-7; 12 bases are a match to TRBD2. This CDR3 contains 15 residues. The germline gives CDR1 LGHNA, CDR2 YSLEER. After removal of 2 bases from V and 6 bases from J, the junction contained 5 bases not matched to a gene. CDR3 DNA sequence: TGCGCCAGCAGCCAAACCGGGACTAGCGGGTTCGAGCAGTACTTC. Residues: CASSQTGTSGFEQYF.

Here the CDR3 reads CSVDDKQGGGGGYTF. The CDR3 DNA reads as TGCAGCGTTGATGATAAACAGGGTGGCGGTGGTGGCTACACCTTC. This rearrangement joins TRBV29-1 to TRBJ1-2; D perhaps matches TRBD1 (6 bases). Germline V CDR1 and CDR2: SQVTM, ANQGSEA. The CDR3 consists of 15 residues. The germline V and J ends were trimmed by 3 bases and 7 bases, with 21 bases remaining between them. The whole variable domain, remainder taken from reference TRBV29-1 and TRBJ1-2, is SAVISQKPSRDICQRGTSLTIQCQVDSQVTMMFWYRQQPGQSLTLIATANQGSEATYESGFVIDKFPISRPNLTFSTLTVSNMSPEDSSIYLCSVDDKQGGGGGYTFGSGTRLTVV.